These 5 T cell receptor beta chains came from one sample sequenced in a study of early stage breast cancer tumors. Data came from immunoSEQ multiplex PCR; TCRdb stores just in-frame clones and leaves some out. Of roughly 7,900 clones detected, over 60% appear once; the ten largest clones hold more than 6.5%. The material sequenced was breast tumor tissue. All receptors come from a person aged 70 to 80 with breast cancer.

The genes are TRBV30 and TRBJ1-5; D gene ambiguous. The V and J ends lost 0 bases and 4 bases respectively, with 13 bases between them. The CDR3 is 15 residues long. Germline assignment: CDR1 GTSNPN and CDR2 SVGIG (reference sequence). The CDR3 reads CAWSVVGGFNQPQHF. The DNA of the CDR3 is TGTGCCTGGAGTGTAGTTGGCGGCTTTAATCAGCCCCAGCATTTT.

The genes are TRBV7-3 and TRBJ2-5; 10 nucleotides line up with TRBD1. The CDR3 length is 14 residues. Germline assignment: CDR1 SGHTA and CDR2 FQGTGA. Trimming took 5 bases from V and 5 from J; bases not matched to a gene: 5. In nucleotides, the CDR3 is TGTGCCAGCAGCCCGACAGGGGGCTGGGAGACCCAGTACTTC. Translation: CASSPTGGWETQYF.

The gene calls are TRBV18 and TRBJ1-3; no clear D. Per germline, CDR1 KGHSH and CDR2 LQKENI. With 3 bases removed from V and 0 bases from J, the gap between germline ends came to 9 bases. The CDR3 totals 15 residues. The DNA for the CDR3 is TGTGCCAGCTCACCGGACTTATACTCTGGAAACACCATATATTTT. This gives the protein CASSPDLYSGNTIYF.

In this sample, this clone turned up a few times. The V and J genes are TRBV28 and TRBJ2-1; no reliable D call. The CDR3 covers 11 residues. The V and J ends lost 2 bases and 10 bases respectively, with 6 bases between them. Germline CDR1 MDHEN, CDR2 SYDVKM. The CDR3 DNA follows: TGTGCCAGCAGTTTAAATCGGGAGCAGTTCTTC. It encodes CASSLNREQFF.

The CDR3 coding sequence is TGTGCCACCAGCAGAGATAGGGGCCCGGACAGGTTTAACAATGAGCAGTTCTTC. Protein: CATSRDRGPDRFNNEQFF. The chain recombines TRBV15 with TRBJ2-1, with 7 bases identical to TRBD1. This CDR3 has 18 amino acids. The junction had 13 bases not matched to a gene; V was cut back by 0 bases and J by 5 bases. Germline CDR1 is LNHNV and CDR2 is YYDKDF (reference sequence).